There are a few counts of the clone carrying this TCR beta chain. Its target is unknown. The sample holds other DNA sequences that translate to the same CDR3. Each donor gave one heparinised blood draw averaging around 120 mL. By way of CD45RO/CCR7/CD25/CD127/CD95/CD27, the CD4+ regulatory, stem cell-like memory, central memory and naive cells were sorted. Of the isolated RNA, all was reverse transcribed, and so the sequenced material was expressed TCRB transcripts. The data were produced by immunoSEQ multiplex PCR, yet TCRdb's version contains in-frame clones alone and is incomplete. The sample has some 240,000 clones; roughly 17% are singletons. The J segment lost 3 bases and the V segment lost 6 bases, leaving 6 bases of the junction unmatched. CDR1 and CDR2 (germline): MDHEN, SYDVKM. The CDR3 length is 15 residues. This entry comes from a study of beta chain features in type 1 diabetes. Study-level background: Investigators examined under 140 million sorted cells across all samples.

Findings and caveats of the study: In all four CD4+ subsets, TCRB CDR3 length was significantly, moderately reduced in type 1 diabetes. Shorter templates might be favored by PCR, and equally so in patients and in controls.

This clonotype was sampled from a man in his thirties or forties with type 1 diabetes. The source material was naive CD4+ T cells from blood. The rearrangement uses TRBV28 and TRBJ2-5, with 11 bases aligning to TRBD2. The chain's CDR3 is CASSLQLAGEETQYF. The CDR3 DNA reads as TGTGCCAGCAGCCTCCAACTAGCGGGAGAAGAGACCCAGTACTTC.